This TCR beta chain was sequenced in a study of human thymus T cells. V was pared by 4 bases and J by 4 bases, with 14 bases between. The CDR3 has 15 residues. From germline, CDR1 is MDHEN and CDR2 SYDVKM. Study-wide findings and caveats: The authors found apparently biased V and J gene usage in thymic and blood repertoires.

Corrective heart surgery yielded resections, and these provided the thymus tissue. Worth noting for this clone: Its target is unknown.

The assay was immunoSEQ multiplex PCR, and TCRdb's table has in-frame clones only and misses some. The sample carries some 72,000 clones, 90% to 97% recorded once. The clonotype was recovered from a boy in the first two years of life with a congenital heart defect but otherwise immunologically healthy. Sequencing was done on a sample of thymus tissue. This sequence joins TRBV28 and TRBJ1-5; D gene uncertain. Written as DNA, the CDR3 is TGTGCCAGCAGTTCATACGACGCGACAAATCAGCCCCAGCATTTT. This encodes CASSSYDATNQPQHF.